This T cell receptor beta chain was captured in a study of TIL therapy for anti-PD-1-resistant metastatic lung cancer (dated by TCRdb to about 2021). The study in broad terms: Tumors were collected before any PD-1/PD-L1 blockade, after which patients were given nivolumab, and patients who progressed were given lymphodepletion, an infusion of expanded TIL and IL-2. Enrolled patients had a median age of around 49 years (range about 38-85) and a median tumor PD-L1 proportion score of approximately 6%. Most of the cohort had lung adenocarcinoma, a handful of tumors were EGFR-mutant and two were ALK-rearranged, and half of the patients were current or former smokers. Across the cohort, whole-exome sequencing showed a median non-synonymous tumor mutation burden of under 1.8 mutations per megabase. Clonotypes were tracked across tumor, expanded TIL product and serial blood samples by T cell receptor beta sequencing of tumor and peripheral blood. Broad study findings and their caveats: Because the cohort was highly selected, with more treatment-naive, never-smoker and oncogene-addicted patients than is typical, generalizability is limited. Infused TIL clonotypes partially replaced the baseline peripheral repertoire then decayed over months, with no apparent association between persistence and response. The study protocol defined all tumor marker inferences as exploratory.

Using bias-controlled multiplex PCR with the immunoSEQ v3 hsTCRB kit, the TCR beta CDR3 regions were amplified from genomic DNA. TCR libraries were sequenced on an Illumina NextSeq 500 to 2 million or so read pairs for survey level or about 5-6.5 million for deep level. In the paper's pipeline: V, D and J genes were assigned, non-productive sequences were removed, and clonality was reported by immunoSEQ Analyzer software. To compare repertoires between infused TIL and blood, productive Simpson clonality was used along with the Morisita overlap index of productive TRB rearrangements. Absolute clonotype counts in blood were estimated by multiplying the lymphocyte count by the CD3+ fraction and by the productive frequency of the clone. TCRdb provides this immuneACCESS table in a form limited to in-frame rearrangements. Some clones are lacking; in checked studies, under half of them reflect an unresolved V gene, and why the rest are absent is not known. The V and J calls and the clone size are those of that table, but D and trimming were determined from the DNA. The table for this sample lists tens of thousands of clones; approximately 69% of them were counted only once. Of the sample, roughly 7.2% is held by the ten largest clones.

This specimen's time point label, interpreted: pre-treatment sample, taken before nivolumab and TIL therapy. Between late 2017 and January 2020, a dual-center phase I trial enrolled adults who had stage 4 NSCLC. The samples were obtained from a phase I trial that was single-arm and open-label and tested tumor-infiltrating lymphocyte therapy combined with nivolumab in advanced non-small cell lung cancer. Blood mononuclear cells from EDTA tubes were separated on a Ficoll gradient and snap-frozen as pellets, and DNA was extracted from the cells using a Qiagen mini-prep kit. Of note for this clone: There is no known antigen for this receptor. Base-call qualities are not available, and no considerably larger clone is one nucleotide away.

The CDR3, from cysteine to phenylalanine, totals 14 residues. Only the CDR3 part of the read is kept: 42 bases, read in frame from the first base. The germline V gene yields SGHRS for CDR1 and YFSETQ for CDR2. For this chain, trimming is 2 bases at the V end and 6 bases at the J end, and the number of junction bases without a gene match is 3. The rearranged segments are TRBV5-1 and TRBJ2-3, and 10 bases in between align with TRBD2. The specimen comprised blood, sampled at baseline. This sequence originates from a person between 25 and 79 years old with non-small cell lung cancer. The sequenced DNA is TGCGCCAGCAGCTTAACTAGCGGGGACGATACGCAGTATTTT. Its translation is CASSLTSGDDTQYF.